A single sample is the source of the 14 T cell receptor beta chains below, sequenced in a study of T cells in localized non-small cell lung cancer (dated by TCRdb to 2020 to 2021). Receptors were amplified or captured by the immunoSEQ multiplex PCR assay. TCRdb retrieved this table from immuneACCESS and kept in-frame rearrangements only. Not all clones are present; in checked studies, unresolved V genes account for under half, and no reason is known for the remainder. In all, the sample holds 50,000 to 70,000 clones, and 80% to 90% of those were seen once. The biggest ten clones account for around 4.6% of the sample. This material consisted of PBMCs, taken before any cancer treatment. The origin of the receptors is a man aged 40-75 years with stage II lung adenocarcinoma.

The rearrangement uses TRBV6-5 and TRBJ2-7, with TRBD1 as a possible D gene (5 bases). This CDR3 has 15 amino acids. Germline lookup yields CDR1 MNHEY and CDR2 SVGAGI. Between the trimmed V and J ends, which lost 7 bases and 0 bases, there was a span of 16 bases. CDR3 protein: CASTRTRESSYEQYF. CDR3 DNA: TGTGCCAGCACCAGGACAAGGGAAAGCTCCTACGAGCAGTACTTC.

This clone was detected only a few times. The CDR3 spells CASKGSGANVLTF. CDR3 nucleotide sequence: TGTGCCAGTAAAGGGTCTGGGGCCAACGTCCTGACTTTC. This chain uses TRBV19 with TRBJ2-6; D is uncertain. The ends were cut back, 7 bases at V and 1 base at J, with 5 bases in the middle. CDR3 length: 13 amino acids. Germline V gives CDR1 LNHDA, CDR2 SQIVND (reference sequence).

The CDR3 protein is CASSPPMGSTDTQYF. CDR3 bases: TGTGCCAGCTCACCACCAATGGGGAGCACAGATACGCAGTATTTT. The chain is built from TRBV18 and TRBJ2-3; D is unresolved. The CDR3 sequence is 15 residues long. CDR1 and CDR2 from the germline V gene are KGHSH and LQKENI. The V end was cut by 0 bases, the J end by 0 bases, with 7 bases between. The whole variable domain, remainder taken from reference TRBV18 and TRBJ2-3, is NAGVMQNPRHLVRRRGQEARLRCSPMKGHSHVYWYRQLPEEGLKFMVYLQKENIIDESGMPKERFSAEFPKEGPSILRIQQVVRGDSAAYFCASSPPMGSTDTQYFGPGTRLTVL.

The chain's CDR3 is CASSVGGGPHSGNTIYF. CDR3 bases: TGTGCCAGCAGCGTGGGGGGGGGTCCCCACTCTGGAAACACCATATATTTT. The chain combines TRBV9 with TRBJ1-3; a weak D match, TRBD1 (5 bases). The ends were cut back, 2 bases at V and 0 bases at J, with 15 bases in the middle. In germline, CDR1 is SGDLS, CDR2 YYNGEE. The CDR3 contains 17 residues.

This clone was counted a single time. The chain couples TRBV7-2 to TRBJ2-7; maybe TRBD1 (6 bases). The CDR3 is 14 residues long. V lost 0 bases, J lost 2 bases, and 8 bases lay in between. The V gene's germline CDR1 is SGHTA and CDR2 FQGNSA. The chain's CDR3 is CASSLAGGPYEQYF. The CDR3 DNA follows: TGTGCCAGCAGCTTAGCTGGGGGCCCCTACGAGCAGTACTTC.

CDR3 sequence (DNA): TGTGCCATCAGCCCTAGCGGGAGGCTCTACAATGAGCAGTTCTTC. Encoded protein: CAISPSGRLYNEQFF. V and J are TRBV10-3 and TRBJ2-1; 11 nucleotides align to TRBD2. From germline, CDR1 is ENHRY and CDR2 SYGVKD. V was pared by 6 bases and J by 3 bases, with 4 bases of the junction left unmatched. The CDR3 spans 15 residues.

This clone was seen a single time. The chain couples TRBV18 to TRBJ1-1; no firm D call. The CDR3 length is 11 residues. Germline V gene lookup returns CDR1 KGHSH and CDR2 LQKENI. With 3 bases removed from V and 4 bases from J, the gap between germline ends came to 3 bases. The CDR3 protein is CASSPSTEAFF. The CDR3 DNA follows: TGTGCCAGCTCACCTAGCACTGAAGCTTTCTTT.

This clone is medium-sized in the sample. This chain joins TRBV19 and TRBJ2-7, with a possible D match to TRBD2 (6 bases). Germline loops: CDR1 LNHDA, CDR2 SQIVND (reference sequence). The CDR3 runs to 14 residues. V dropped 5 bases and J dropped 3 bases, with 14 bases sitting between them. The CDR3 nucleotides read TGTGCCAGTAGTCTCTCGGGAGCCAACTACGAGCAGTACTTC. As protein: CASSLSGANYEQYF.

The V gene is TRBV7-8, the J gene TRBJ1-3; D remains ambiguous. Trimming took off 5 bases at V and 2 bases at J, with 16 bases between the two ends. The CDR3 length is 16 residues. CDR1 is SGHVS, CDR2 FQNEAQ, per germline. For the CDR3, the DNA is TGTGCCAGCAGCGGCAGCTATCCGGGCCCTGGAAACACCATATATTTT. Amino acid sequence: CASSGSYPGPGNTIYF.

The gene calls are TRBV18 and TRBJ1-1; 8 nucleotides align to TRBD1. This CDR3 has 14 residues. Germline V gene sequence: CDR1 KGHSH, CDR2 LQKENI. J gave up 7 bases and V 3 bases, and 7 bases lay outside the gene matches. For the CDR3, the DNA is TGTGCCAGCTCACCGGACAGGGTGGCTGGTGAAGCTTTCTTT. This codes for CASSPDRVAGEAFF. Variable domain in full (rest from reference TRBV18 and TRBJ1-1): NAGVMQNPRHLVRRRGQEARLRCSPMKGHSHVYWYRQLPEEGLKFMVYLQKENIIDESGMPKERFSAEFPKEGPSILRIQQVVRGDSAAYFCASSPDRVAGEAFFGQGTRLTVV.

The chain links TRBV7-8 to TRBJ1-5; perhaps TRBD1 as D (5 bases). Germline CDR1 is SGHVS and CDR2 is FQNEAQ. Trimming stripped 5 bases from V and 0 bases from J, with 23 bases between. CDR3 length equals 19 residues. In nucleotides, the CDR3 is TGTGCCAGCAGCCACCTCCTCGCAGGGAAGGACTATAGCAATCAGCCCCAGCATTTT. It yields the protein CASSHLLAGKDYSNQPQHF.

For the CDR3, the DNA is TGTGCCAGCAGCGTAGGAGGACCGGGACAGGGGGGTCAAAACATTCAGTACTTC. Protein: CASSVGGPGQGGQNIQYF. V and J are TRBV9 and TRBJ2-4; 11 bases agree with TRBD1. The CDR3 contains 18 residues. The V and J ends lost 0 bases and 5 bases, in that order; junction bases with no gene match: 10. Germline CDR1 SGDLS, CDR2 YYNGEE.

The genes are TRBV18 and TRBJ2-7, with 7 bases identical to TRBD1. Germline V gene lookup returns CDR1 KGHSH and CDR2 LQKENI. The length of the CDR3 is 15 residues. V was pared by 4 bases and J by 3 bases, with 9 bases of the junction left unmatched. Here the CDR3 reads CASSLQGLMGYEQYF. The CDR3, as DNA: TGTGCCAGCTCACTACAGGGGCTGATGGGCTACGAGCAGTACTTC.

The chain is built from TRBV15 and TRBJ2-7; 12 positions match TRBD2. With V trimmed by 6 bases and J by 7 bases, 10 bases remained unmatched. Germline V gene sequence: CDR1 LNHNV, CDR2 YYDKDF (reference sequence). The CDR3 runs 15 residues. CDR3 nucleotide sequence: TGTGCCACCAGTCCAGAACTAGCGGGAGGAGGGGAGCAGTACTTC. Translating it yields CATSPELAGGGEQYF. The full variable domain, in which reference TRBV15 and TRBJ2-7 provide the parts outside the CDR3, is DAMVIQNPRYQVTQFGKPVTLSCSQTLNHNVMYWYQQKSSQAPKLLFHYYDKDFNNEADTPDNFQSRRPNTSFCFLDIRSPGLGDTAMYLCATSPELAGGGEQYFGPGTRLTVT.